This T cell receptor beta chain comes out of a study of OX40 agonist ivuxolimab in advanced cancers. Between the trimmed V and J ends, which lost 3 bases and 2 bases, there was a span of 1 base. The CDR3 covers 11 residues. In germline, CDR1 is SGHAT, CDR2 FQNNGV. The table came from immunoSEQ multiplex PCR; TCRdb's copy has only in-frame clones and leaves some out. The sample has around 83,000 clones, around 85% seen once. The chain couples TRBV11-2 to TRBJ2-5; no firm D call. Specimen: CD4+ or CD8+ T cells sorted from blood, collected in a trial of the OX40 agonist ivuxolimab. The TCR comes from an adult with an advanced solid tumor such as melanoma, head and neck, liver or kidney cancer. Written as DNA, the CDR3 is TGTGCCAGCAGCTTTCAAGAGACCCAGTACTTC. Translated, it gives CASSFQETQYF.